These 25 T cell receptor beta chains share one sample of origin, sequenced in a study of T cells in Graves' hyperthyroidism and ophthalmopathy. It was RNA transcripts that yielded the amplified TCR beta CDR3 regions. First-round RT-PCR of the TCR CDR3 relied on the HTBI primer set. MiXCR, run by TCRdb on the multiplex PCR reads, gives a single entry per CDR3 protein. Here the sample spans around 600,000 distinct CDR3 sequences, approximately 15% being singletons. The sequenced sample was blood. These receptor sequences come from a woman under 30 with Graves' ophthalmopathy.

This clonotype came up a few times. The rearrangement joins TRBV12-3 or TRBV12-4 to TRBJ2-7, with 10 bases that match TRBD2. V trimming: 6 bases; J trimming: 6 bases; junction bases outside the gene matches: 20. The length of the CDR3 is 18 residues. CDR3 protein: CASSPSGKVSSGSREQYF. The DNA of the CDR3 is TGTGCCAGCAGCCCCTCTGGGAAGGTGTCTAGCGGGAGTCGCGAGCAGTACTTC.

The chain carries TRBV9 and TRBJ2-1, with 12 nucleotides matching TRBD2. CDR3 length equals 15 residues. Germline V gene sequence: CDR1 SGDLS, CDR2 YYNGEE. Trimming at V came to 0 bases and at J to 8 bases, leaving 3 bases not matched to a gene. Written as DNA, the CDR3 is TGTGCCAGCAGCGTAGTACTAGCGGGAGGTGATGAGCAGTTCTTC. This sequence encodes CASSVVLAGGDEQFF.

A few counts support this clonotype. This rearrangement joins TRBV20-1 to TRBJ2-5; D unresolved. V dropped 3 bases and J dropped 5 bases, with 13 bases sitting between them. The CDR3 is 13 residues long. CDR1 is DFQATT, CDR2 SNEGSKA, per germline (reference sequence). CDR3 nucleotides: TGCAGTGCTAGCCTCCCTGGAGCGGAGACCCAGTACTTC. It specifies CSASLPGAETQYF.

This clonotype was counted many times. Its ends do not fully match the called genes, so a read error is possible. This rearrangement joins TRBV7-2 to TRBJ2-5, with D perhaps matching TRBD1 or TRBD2 (5 bases each). Germline V CDR1 and CDR2: SGHTA, FQGNSA. The CDR3 loop spans 12 amino acids. The chain's CDR3 is CASSSSTGLGNF. The CDR3 nucleotides are TGTGCCAGCAGCTCGAGCACAGGACTCGGGAACTTC. Full variable domain (missing parts from reference TRBV7-2 and TRBJ2-5): GAGVSQSPSNKVTEKGKDVELRCDPISGHTALYWYRQSLGQGLEFLIYFQGNSAPDKSGLPSDRFSAERTGGSVSTLTIQRTQQEDSAVYLCASSSSTGLGNFGPGTRLLVL.

As to this clonotype: Just one base apart from a much larger clone, this may be a read error. This sequence joins TRBV6-2 or TRBV6-3 and TRBJ1-5; a weak D match, TRBD1 (5 bases). V lost 6 bases, J lost 4 bases, and 10 bases lay in between. CDR3 length equals 13 residues. Germline CDR1 and CDR2: MNHEY and SVGEGT. The CDR3 region is CASRLGGNQPQHF. DNA for the CDR3: TGTGCCAGCAGGCTGGGGGGGAATCAGCCCCAGCATTTT.

This clonotype has ten or more counts. The chain links TRBV20-1 to TRBJ1-1; weak D call: TRBD1 (6 bases). Germline loops: CDR1 DFQATT, CDR2 SNEGSKA (reference sequence). CDR3 length: 13 residues. V lost 6 bases and J lost 2, with 13 bases in between. CDR3 amino acids: CSARGGSNTEAFF. CDR3 sequence (DNA): TGCAGTGCCAGGGGAGGTAGTAACACTGAAGCTTTCTTT.

This clonotype was seen repeatedly, ten times or more. This chain links TRBV7-9 with TRBJ1-2; D is uncertain. V was clipped by 1 base and J by 4 bases, with 10 bases between them. The CDR3 loop spans 14 amino acids. The germline V gene has CDR1 SEHNR and CDR2 FQNEAQ (reference sequence). The CDR3 is CASSLGEGPYGYTF. In DNA form, the CDR3 reads TGTGCCAGCAGCTTAGGGGAAGGACCCTATGGCTACACCTTC.

Regarding this clonotype: A much larger clone differs by one base, so this may be a read error. V and J are TRBV6-5 and TRBJ2-1; D possibly corresponds to TRBD1 (6 bases). Trimming shortened V by 4 bases and J by 4 bases, and 14 bases separated the two germline ends. The CDR3 covers 15 residues. Per the germline V gene, CDR1 is MNHEY and CDR2 is SVGAGI. The DNA for the CDR3 is TGTGCCAGCAGTTGGACAGAGGGAACTTACAATGAGCAGTTCTTC. Translating gives CASSWTEGTYNEQFF.

In this sample, this clonotype turned up many times. The rearrangement joins TRBV20-1 to TRBJ2-5; D assignment may be TRBD1 or TRBD2 (5 bases each). This CDR3 is 16 amino acids long. The germline CDR1 and CDR2 sequences are DFQATT and SNEGSKA (reference sequence). V gave up 0 bases and J gave up 1 base, with 15 bases separating them. CDR3 loop: CSARDSDLGTQETQYF. CDR3 sequence (DNA): TGCAGTGCTAGAGATAGTGATTTAGGGACCCAAGAGACCCAGTACTTC.

The chain uses TRBV19 and TRBJ1-6; D gene ambiguous. The V end was cut by 7 bases, the J end by 7 bases, with 11 bases between. The CDR3 spans 13 residues. Germline lookup yields CDR1 LNHDA and CDR2 SQIVND (reference sequence). The CDR3: CASTPGRNSPLHF. In DNA form, the CDR3 reads TGTGCCAGTACCCCGGGTCGAAATTCACCCCTCCACTTT. Complete variable domain (other parts from reference TRBV19 and TRBJ1-6): DGGITQSPKYLFRKEGQNVTLSCEQNLNHDAMYWYRQDPGQGLRLIYYSQIVNDFQKGDIAEGYSVSREKKESFPLTVTSAQKNPTAFYLCASTPGRNSPLHFGNGTRLTVT.

A remark on this clonotype: It may be a read error: a sequence one base away is much more abundant. The conserved final phenylalanine or tryptophan is absent from the CDR3, which likely points to a read error. V usage is TRBV7-8 and J usage is TRBJ2-7, with TRBD2 identical over 7 bases. V shed 5 bases and J 1 base; nucleotides not matched to a gene: 5. The V gene's germline CDR1 is SGHVS and CDR2 FQNEAQ. There are 14 residues in the CDR3. This CDR3 reads CASSPLGGSYEQYL. The DNA for the CDR3 is TGTGCCAGCAGCCCCCTCGGGGGGTCCTACGAGCAGTACCTC.

This chain joins TRBV20-1 and TRBJ2-6; weak D call: TRBD2 (5 bases). This CDR3 has 15 residues. Trimming removed 1 base at V and 0 bases at J, with 7 bases between. Germline assignment: CDR1 DFQATT and CDR2 SNEGSKA (reference sequence). The CDR3 nucleotides read TGCAGTGCTAGAGGAACTAGCTCTGGGGCCAACGTCCTGACTTTC. Protein product: CSARGTSSGANVLTF.

This clonotype was detected ten times or more. This sequence joins TRBV7-8 and TRBJ2-1; 11 bases align to TRBD2. The length of the CDR3 is 16 residues. Germline V gene data show CDR1 as SGHVS and CDR2 as FQNEAQ. V trimming: 3 bases; J trimming: 5 bases; junction bases outside the gene matches: 6. CDR3 sequence reads: CASSFSGTSGNNEQFF. The CDR3 DNA reads TGTGCCAGCAGCTTCTCCGGGACTAGCGGAAACAATGAGCAGTTCTTC.

This clonotype has just a few counts. V and J are TRBV18 and TRBJ2-2, with 13 bases fitting TRBD2. With V trimmed by 3 bases and J by 6 bases, 1 base remained unmatched. The germline gives CDR1 KGHSH, CDR2 LQKENI. The CDR3 spans 15 residues. The CDR3 bases are TGTGCCAGCTCACCGGGACTAGCGGGATCCGGGGAGCTGTTTTTT. The encoded protein is CASSPGLAGSGELFF.

Regarding this clonotype: A much larger clonotype is one base distant, so this may be a read error. The rearrangement joins TRBV5-6 to TRBJ2-7; D not certain. Germline CDR1 SGHDT, CDR2 YYEEEE. Between the trimmed V and J ends, which lost 0 bases and 6 bases, there was a span of 7 bases. There are 12 residues in the CDR3. CDR3 in amino acids: CASSLGQTEQYF. CDR3 nucleotides: TGTGCCAGCAGCTTGGGGCAGACCGAGCAGTACTTC.

This clonotype was recorded many times. This sequence joins TRBV7-3 and TRBJ2-1; TRBD2 matches at 8 bases. The germline V gene has CDR1 SGHTA and CDR2 FQGTGA. J lost 5 bases, V lost 5 bases, and 8 bases had no gene match. This CDR3 comprises 15 residues. In DNA, the CDR3 is TGTGCCAGCAGCCGCGCCCGGGGGGGGCACAATGAGCAGTTCTTC. Its protein product is CASSRARGGHNEQFF.

To note about this clonotype: Just one base apart from a much larger clone, this may be a read error. This chain connects TRBV15 to TRBJ2-5; 12 bases map to TRBD2. The CDR3 covers 19 residues. Per germline, CDR1 LNHNV and CDR2 YYDKDF (reference sequence). The V and J ends lost 0 bases and 1 base, in that order; junction bases with no gene match: 9. In nucleotides, the CDR3 is TGTGCCACCAGCAGAGACCTAGCGGGAGGGCGATACGGCCAAGAGACCCAGTACTTC. Translated, it gives CATSRDLAGGRYGQETQYF. Full variable domain (missing parts from reference TRBV15 and TRBJ2-5): DAMVIQNPRYQVTQFGKPVTLSCSQTLNHNVMYWYQQKSSQAPKLLFHYYDKDFNNEADTPDNFQSRRPNTSFCFLDIRSPGLGDTAMYLCATSRDLAGGRYGQETQYFGPGTRLLVL.

This clonotype was observed at least ten times. The V and J genes are TRBV12-3 or TRBV12-4 and TRBJ1-6; D gene unclear. The CDR3 has 14 amino acids. V dropped 3 bases and J dropped 4 bases, with 7 bases sitting between them. The CDR3 DNA is TGTGCCAGCAGTTTTCTGTCGTATAATTCACCCCTCCACTTT. Protein product: CASSFLSYNSPLHF.

The rearrangement links TRBV24-1 to TRBJ1-1; tentative D call: TRBD1 (5 bases). This CDR3 is built from 13 residues. The germline V gene has CDR1 KGHDR and CDR2 SFDVKD. The V end lost 4 bases, the J end lost 10 bases, and 15 bases lay between the germline ends. Written as DNA, the CDR3 is TGTGCCACCAGTGACCAGGGACGCCGAGGAGCTTTCTTT. Its protein product is CATSDQGRRGAFF.

This clonotype was found many times. The chain has TRBV29-1 and TRBJ2-3; D call uncertain. V lost 3 bases and J 6 bases, leaving 16 bases between the germline ends. Germline V gene data show CDR1 as SQVTM and CDR2 as ANQGSEA. CDR3 size: 14 residues. DNA for the CDR3: TGCAGCGTTGAGGAAGGGATGGTAGCCGATACGCAGTATTTT. It translates to CSVEEGMVADTQYF.

The V and J genes are TRBV11-2 and TRBJ2-2; possible D gene TRBD1, 6 bases. The CDR3 spans 14 residues. The V and J ends lost 1 base and 6 bases respectively, with 9 bases between them. Germline CDR1 is SGHAT and CDR2 is FQNNGV. CDR3 sequence reads: CASSLGAGAGELFF. CDR3 in DNA: TGTGCCAGCAGCTTAGGGGCAGGGGCCGGGGAGCTGTTTTTT.

Concerning this clonotype: A much bigger clone sits one base away, suggesting this may be a read error. The rearrangement joins TRBV10-3 to TRBJ1-5, with D unclear. In germline, CDR1 is ENHRY, CDR2 SYGVKD. V dropped 0 bases and J dropped 0 bases, with 6 bases sitting between them. CDR3 length equals 15 residues. CDR3: CAISESSLSNQPQHF. The DNA for the CDR3 is TGTGCCATCAGTGAGTCGAGTCTTAGCAATCAGCCCCAGCATTTT.

The table lists this clonotype with many counts. The V and J genes are TRBV20-1 and TRBJ1-1; 8 bases agree with TRBD1. Germline V lookup: CDR1 DFQATT, CDR2 SNEGSKA (reference sequence). J gave up 3 bases and V 0 bases, and 3 bases lay outside the gene matches. This CDR3 has 14 amino acids. CDR3 sequence: CSARETTGDTEAFF. CDR3 bases: TGCAGTGCTAGAGAAACGACAGGGGACACTGAAGCTTTCTTT.

At least ten counts were recorded for this clonotype. The chain joins TRBV12-3 or TRBV12-4 to TRBJ1-5, with 9 bases aligning to TRBD1. Unmatched junction bases numbered 5, after V lost 4 bases and J lost 7 bases. CDR3 length: 14 residues. DNA of the CDR3: TGTGCCAGCAGTTCTACAGGGGGCAGACAGCCCCAGCATTTT. Translated, it gives CASSSTGGRQPQHF.

V gene TRBV7-3 combines with J gene TRBJ2-2; D might be TRBD1 or TRBD2, each matching 6 bases. The germline V and J ends were trimmed by 4 bases and 6 bases, with 18 bases remaining between them. The CDR3 extends over 16 amino acids. Germline V gives CDR1 SGHTA, CDR2 FQGTGA. CDR3: CASSSSAARGAGELFF. The CDR3 bases are TGTGCCAGCAGCTCTTCTGCTGCGAGGGGGGCCGGGGAGCTGTTTTTT.